The 26 T cell receptor beta chains presented below share a single source sample, sequenced in a study of blood T cell repertoires in COVID-19. Sequencing was performed with immunoSEQ multiplex PCR; in TCRdb, only in-frame clones are kept and a portion is missing. The sample carries about 250,000 clones, roughly 87% recorded once. Sequences were obtained from PBMCs or T cells enriched from blood (not recorded which). The receptors stem from a woman between 25 and 40 years old with acute COVID-19.

This chain links TRBV11-2 with TRBJ2-7; 8 bases fit TRBD1. The germline V gene has CDR1 SGHAT and CDR2 FQNNGV. The CDR3 is 17 residues long. Unmatched junction bases numbered 11, after V lost 2 bases and J lost 2 bases. The CDR3 here is CASSLKVGTGVPYEQYF. The CDR3 region has the DNA TGTGCCAGCAGCTTAAAGGTCGGGACAGGAGTTCCCTACGAGCAGTACTTC. The variable domain in full, with the rest retrieved from reference TRBV11-2 and TRBJ2-7, is EAGVAQSPRYKIIEKRQSVAFWCNPISGHATLYWYQQILGQGPKLLIQFQNNGVVDDSQLPKDRFSAERLKGVDSTLKIQPAKLEDSAVYLCASSLKVGTGVPYEQYFGPGTRLTVT.

The CDR3 DNA is TGTGCCAGCAGCTCGGACAGGGAGTTCCATGAGCAGTTCTTC. The encoded protein is CASSSDREFHEQFF. The V call is TRBV11-2, the J call TRBJ2-1, with 8 bases that match TRBD1. Trimming cost V 4 bases and J 8 bases; bases outside gene matches: 7. CDR1 and CDR2 from the germline V gene are SGHAT and FQNNGV. The CDR3 runs to 14 residues.

V and J are TRBV5-4 and TRBJ2-7; D unresolved. Trimming stripped 0 bases from V and 5 bases from J, with 6 bases between. The CDR3 has 12 amino acids. Per the germline V gene, CDR1 is SGHNT and CDR2 is YYREEE (reference sequence). The CDR3 DNA reads as TGTGCCAGCAGCTTGGTTCCGGACGAGCAGTACTTC. This translates into CASSLVPDEQYF.

This chain joins TRBV5-1 and TRBJ2-5; 12 nucleotides match TRBD2. The CDR3 has 18 residues. V was clipped by 3 bases and J by 1 base; unmatched bases: 10. Germline V CDR1 and CDR2: SGHRS, YFSETQ. The CDR3 is CASSYQTSGGIGQETQYF. The CDR3 DNA sequence: TGCGCCAGCAGCTACCAAACTAGCGGGGGGATAGGCCAAGAGACCCAGTACTTC.

The CDR3 region is CASSGIRGRGTEAFF. CDR3 sequence (DNA): TGTGCCAGCAGTGGTATTAGGGGGCGCGGCACTGAAGCTTTCTTT. This chain joins TRBV2 and TRBJ1-1; 7 bases fit TRBD1. From germline, CDR1 is SNHLY and CDR2 FYNNEI. V shed 4 bases, J shed 4 bases, and the junction held 9 bases outside the gene matches. This CDR3 has 15 amino acids. Looking up the rest from reference TRBV2 and TRBJ1-1 gives the full variable domain: EPEVTQTPSHQVTQMGQEVILRCVPISNHLYFYWYRQILGQKVEFLVSFYNNEISEKSEIFDDQFSVERPDGSNFTLKIRSTKLEDSAMYFCASSGIRGRGTEAFFGQGTRLTVV.

This chain uses TRBV18 with TRBJ1-5; D remains unclear. Per the germline V gene, CDR1 is KGHSH and CDR2 is LQKENI. V was cut by 3 bases and J by 6 bases, with 9 bases left in between. The CDR3 has 13 amino acids. The CDR3 loop reads CASSPSRGQPQHF. CDR3 DNA: TGTGCCAGCTCACCTTCTCGGGGTCAGCCCCAGCATTTT.

The rearrangement uses TRBV5-1 and TRBJ2-5; 8 positions match TRBD2. After removal of 1 base from V and 4 bases from J, the junction contained 9 bases not matched to a gene. The CDR3 is 16 residues long. The germline V gene has CDR1 SGHRS and CDR2 YFSETQ. For the CDR3, the DNA is TGCGCCAGCAGCTTGATGAGCGGGGGAGGGGTAGAGACCCAGTACTTC. Protein product: CASSLMSGGGVETQYF.

The J gene is TRBJ2-7, the V gene TRBV5-6; 10 bases are shared with TRBD2. V lost 0 bases, J lost 4 bases, and 10 bases stayed unmatched. The germline CDR1 and CDR2 sequences are SGHDT and YYEEEE. This CDR3 is 17 amino acids long. CDR3 coding DNA: TGTGCCAGCAGCTTGGCCCGTGCAGGACTAGCGGAATACGAGCAGTACTTC. Protein sequence: CASSLARAGLAEYEQYF.

The V gene is TRBV23-1, the J gene TRBJ2-2, with TRBD1 matching over 9 bases. TRBV23-1 is designated an ORF whose function remains uncertain. Trimming at V came to 9 bases and at J to 5 bases, leaving 7 bases not matched to a gene. The CDR3 has 14 amino acids. The CDR3 loop reads CASRTGVGTGELFF. DNA of the CDR3: TGCGCCAGTCGGACAGGGGTGGGAACCGGGGAGCTGTTTTTT.

The chain links TRBV7-2 to TRBJ2-7; D call uncertain. The CDR3 has 14 amino acids. CDR1 is SGHTA, CDR2 FQGNSA, per germline. V was pared by 4 bases and J by 0 bases, with 10 bases between. CDR3 protein: CASSSPSFSYEQYF. The DNA for the CDR3 is TGTGCCAGCAGCTCGCCCAGTTTCTCCTACGAGCAGTACTTC.

The V and J genes are TRBV5-4 and TRBJ1-2, with D uncertain. Trimming pared 5 bases from V and 1 base from J, leaving 3 bases between. Germline loops: CDR1 SGHNT, CDR2 YYREEE (reference sequence). This CDR3 has 11 residues. This CDR3 reads CASSSNYGYTF. In nucleotides, the CDR3 is TGTGCCAGCAGTAGTAACTATGGCTACACCTTC.

V is TRBV7-3 and J is TRBJ2-7; TRBD1 matches 9 bases. Germline trimming cut 5 bases from V and 5 bases from J; bases unmatched to any gene: 7. Germline values: CDR1 SGHTA, CDR2 FQGTGA. This CDR3 is built from 14 residues. CDR3 in DNA: TGTGCCAGCAGCCCCGGACAGGGGATTAACGAGCAGTACTTC. As protein: CASSPGQGINEQYF.

The table lists this clone with a few counts. The rearrangement links TRBV9 to TRBJ2-2; TRBD2 aligns across 7 bases. The ends lost 0 bases at V and 1 base at J; junction bases unmatched: 3. Germline values: CDR1 SGDLS, CDR2 YYNGEE. This CDR3 contains 16 residues. The CDR3 DNA follows: TGTGCCAGCAGCGTAGCTTCGGGAGGGAACACCGGGGAGCTGTTTTTT. Translated: CASSVASGGNTGELFF.

V usage is TRBV5-6 and J usage is TRBJ1-2; TRBD1 matches 8 bases. The CDR3 runs 16 residues. V shed 3 bases and J 8 bases; nucleotides not matched to a gene: 15. Per the germline V gene, CDR1 is SGHDT and CDR2 is YYEEEE. CDR3 sequence: CASSSVQGAAARGYTF. CDR3 sequence (DNA): TGTGCCAGCAGCTCCGTTCAGGGGGCGGCGGCTCGAGGCTACACCTTC.

The V call is TRBV5-1, the J call TRBJ1-5; the D gene is possibly TRBD1 (5 bases). Germline CDR1 SGHRS, CDR2 YFSETQ. Trimming removed 4 bases at V and 0 bases at J, with 11 bases between. The CDR3 is made up of 15 amino acids. The CDR3 bases are TGCGCCAGCAGCCTTCAGGGACTTAGCAATCAGCCCCAGCATTTT. It yields the protein CASSLQGLSNQPQHF.

The V call is TRBV4-1, the J call TRBJ1-4; maybe TRBD1 (5 bases). V dropped 4 bases and J dropped 7 bases, with 16 bases sitting between them. CDR3 length: 15 amino acids. In germline, CDR1 is MGHRA, CDR2 YSYEKL. This chain's CDR3 is CASSRDGTRGEKLFF. The CDR3 nucleotides read TGCGCCAGCAGCCGCGATGGGACGCGGGGTGAAAAACTGTTTTTT.

The chain is built from TRBV27 and TRBJ2-7; TRBD1 matches 8 bases. The CDR3 consists of 14 residues. V lost 7 bases to trimming and J lost 3 bases; unmatched junction nucleotides: 8. Germline V gene lookup returns CDR1 MNHEY and CDR2 SMNVEV (reference sequence). This CDR3 reads CASTGGSAFYEQYF. The CDR3 nucleotides are TGTGCCAGCACAGGGGGCTCGGCGTTCTACGAGCAGTACTTC.

The J gene is TRBJ1-1, the V gene TRBV3-1 (or the pseudogene TRBV3-2); D ambiguous. With 1 base removed from V and 3 bases from J, the gap between germline ends came to 15 bases. CDR1 is LGHDT and CDR2 is YNNKEL in the germline V gene (reference sequence). CDR3 size: 16 residues. The DNA for the CDR3 is TGTGCCAGCAGCCAAGTGTCCCGGCGGGTTGACACTGAAGCTTTCTTT. Translation: CASSQVSRRVDTEAFF.

This clone was recorded once. The chain is built from TRBV19 and TRBJ2-2; maybe TRBD1 (6 bases). Trimming removed 7 bases at V and 1 base at J, with 10 bases between. The V gene's germline CDR1 is LNHDA and CDR2 SQIVND (reference sequence). The CDR3 extends over 14 amino acids. CDR3 amino acids: CASMSGQNTGELFF. The CDR3 bases are TGTGCCAGTATGTCGGGACAGAACACCGGGGAGCTGTTTTTT.

The J gene is TRBJ1-3, the V gene TRBV29-1, with D tentatively TRBD1 (6 bases). The CDR3 totals 14 residues. CDR1 is SQVTM and CDR2 is ANQGSEA in the germline V gene. Trimming removed 1 base from V and 1 base from J, with 8 bases in between. The CDR3 loop is CSVEAGDSGNTIYF. In nucleotides, the CDR3 is TGCAGCGTTGAAGCAGGGGATTCTGGAAACACCATATATTTT.

The chain is built from TRBV29-1 and TRBJ2-5, with 12 bases lining up with TRBD2. The CDR3 has 15 amino acids. Germline values: CDR1 SQVTM, CDR2 ANQGSEA. With 6 bases clipped from V and 2 bases from J, the junction kept 7 bases outside the gene matches. CDR3 DNA: TGCAGCGTACCCCCCCTAGCGGGGGGGCAAGAGACCCAGTACTTC. Amino acid sequence: CSVPPLAGGQETQYF.

The chain couples TRBV5-6 to TRBJ2-7, with 7 bases matching TRBD1. The germline CDR1 and CDR2 sequences are SGHDT and YYEEEE. This CDR3 region has 15 residues. The V and J ends lost 0 bases and 0 bases, in that order; junction bases with no gene match: 3. CDR3 nucleotide sequence: TGTGCCAGCAGCTTGGCCGGGACAGTCTCCTACGAGCAGTACTTC. Protein product: CASSLAGTVSYEQYF.

The chain carries TRBV11-2 and TRBJ2-7; TRBD1 aligns across 7 bases. CDR1 and CDR2 (germline): SGHAT, FQNNGV. Trimming at V came to 1 base and at J to 9 bases, leaving 6 bases not matched to a gene. The CDR3 has 13 residues. The CDR3 here is CASSLGQGSVQYF. As DNA, the CDR3 is TGTGCCAGCAGCTTAGGACAGGGTTCTGTGCAGTACTTC.

This CDR3 reads CSVETGLAGDKNIQYF. CDR3 sequence (DNA): TGCAGCGTTGAAACGGGACTAGCGGGGGACAAAAACATTCAGTACTTC. The chain has TRBV29-1 and TRBJ2-4, with 14 bases aligning to TRBD2. Germline V lookup: CDR1 SQVTM, CDR2 ANQGSEA. The CDR3 covers 16 residues. The ends lost 2 bases at V and 3 bases at J; junction bases unmatched: 3. Full variable domain (outside the CDR3, taken from reference TRBV29-1 and TRBJ2-4): SAVISQKPSRDICQRGTSLTIQCQVDSQVTMMFWYRQQPGQSLTLIATANQGSEATYESGFVIDKFPISRPNLTFSTLTVSNMSPEDSSIYLCSVETGLAGDKNIQYFGAGTRLSVL.

The V gene is TRBV10-3, the J gene TRBJ1-2, with 9 bases aligning to TRBD1. With 10 bases clipped from V and 5 bases from J, the junction kept 8 bases outside the gene matches. CDR3 size: 13 residues. The germline V gene encodes CDR1 ENHRY and CDR2 SYGVKD. The CDR3 reads CATRGQGSYGYTF. DNA of the CDR3: TGTGCCACGAGGGGACAGGGAAGTTATGGCTACACCTTC.

This chain connects TRBV2 to TRBJ2-3; possible D gene TRBD2, 6 bases. From germline, CDR1 is SNHLY and CDR2 FYNNEI. The V end was cut by 6 bases, the J end by 3 bases, with 10 bases between. This CDR3 is built from 13 residues. The CDR3 DNA is TGTGCCAGCAGCACTCTAGCGACAGATACGCAGTATTTT. It codes for CASSTLATDTQYF.